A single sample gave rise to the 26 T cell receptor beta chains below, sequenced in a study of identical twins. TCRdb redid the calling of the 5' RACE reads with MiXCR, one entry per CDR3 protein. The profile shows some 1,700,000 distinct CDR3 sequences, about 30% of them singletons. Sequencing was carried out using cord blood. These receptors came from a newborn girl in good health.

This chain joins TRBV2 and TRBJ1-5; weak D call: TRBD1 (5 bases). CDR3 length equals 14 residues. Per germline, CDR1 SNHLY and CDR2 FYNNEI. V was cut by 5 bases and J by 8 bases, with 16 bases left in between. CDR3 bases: TGTGCCAGCAGTAGAGCAGGGCTCATTAAGCCCCAGCATTTT. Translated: CASSRAGLIKPQHF. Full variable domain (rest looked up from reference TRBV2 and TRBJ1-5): EPEVTQTPSHQVTQMGQEVILRCVPISNHLYFYWYRQILGQKVEFLVSFYNNEISEKSEIFDDQFSVERPDGSNFTLKIRSTKLEDSAMYFCASSRAGLIKPQHFGDGTRLSIL.

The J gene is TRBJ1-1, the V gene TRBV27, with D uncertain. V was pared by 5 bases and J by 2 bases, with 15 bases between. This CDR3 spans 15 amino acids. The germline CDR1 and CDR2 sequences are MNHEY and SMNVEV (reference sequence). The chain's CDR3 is CASSPPPHGNTEAFF. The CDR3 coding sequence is TGTGCCAGCAGTCCCCCCCCTCACGGAAACACTGAAGCTTTCTTT.

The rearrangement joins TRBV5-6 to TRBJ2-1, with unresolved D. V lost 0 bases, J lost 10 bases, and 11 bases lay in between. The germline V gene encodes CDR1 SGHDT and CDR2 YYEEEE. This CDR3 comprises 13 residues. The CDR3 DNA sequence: TGTGCCAGCAGCTTGGTGTCACCCTGGGAGCAGTTCTTC. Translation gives CASSLVSPWEQFF.

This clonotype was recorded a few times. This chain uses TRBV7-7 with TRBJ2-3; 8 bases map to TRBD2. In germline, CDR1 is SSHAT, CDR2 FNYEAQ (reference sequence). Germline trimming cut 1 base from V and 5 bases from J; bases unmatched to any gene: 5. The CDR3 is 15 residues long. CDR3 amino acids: CASSLGTSRGDTQYF. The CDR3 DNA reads TGTGCCAGCAGCTTAGGGACTAGCAGAGGAGATACGCAGTATTTT. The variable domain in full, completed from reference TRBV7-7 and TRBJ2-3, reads GAGVSQSPRYKVTKRGQDVTLRCDPISSHATLYWYQQALGQGPEFLTYFNYEAQPDKSGLPSDRFSAERPEGSISTLTIQRTEQRDSAMYRCASSLGTSRGDTQYFGPGTRLTVL.

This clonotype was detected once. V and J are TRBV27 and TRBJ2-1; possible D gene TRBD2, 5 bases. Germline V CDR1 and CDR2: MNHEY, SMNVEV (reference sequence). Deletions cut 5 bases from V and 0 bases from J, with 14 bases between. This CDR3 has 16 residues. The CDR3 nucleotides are TGTGCCAGCAGTCCTAGCTCCATCCGCTCCTACAATGAGCAGTTCTTC. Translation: CASSPSSIRSYNEQFF.

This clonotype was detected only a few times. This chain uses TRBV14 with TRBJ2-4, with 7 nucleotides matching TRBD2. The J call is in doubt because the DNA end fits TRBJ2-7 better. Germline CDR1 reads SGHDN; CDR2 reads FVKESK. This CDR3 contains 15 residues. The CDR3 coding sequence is TGTGCCAGCAGCCAAGTTGGGGGGGTAAAGGCCGAGCAGTACTTC. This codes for CASSQVGGVKAEQYF.

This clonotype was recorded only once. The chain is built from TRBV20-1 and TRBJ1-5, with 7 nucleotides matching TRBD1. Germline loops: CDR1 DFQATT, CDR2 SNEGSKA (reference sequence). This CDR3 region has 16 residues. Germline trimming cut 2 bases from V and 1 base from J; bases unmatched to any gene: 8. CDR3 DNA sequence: TGCAGTGCTAGACCCCTTACAGGGGAAAGCAATCAGCCCCAGCATTTT. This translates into CSARPLTGESNQPQHF.

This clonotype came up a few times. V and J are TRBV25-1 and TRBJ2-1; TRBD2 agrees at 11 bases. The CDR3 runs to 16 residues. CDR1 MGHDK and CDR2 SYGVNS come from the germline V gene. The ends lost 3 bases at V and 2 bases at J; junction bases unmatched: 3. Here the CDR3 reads CASSELLAGAYNEQFF. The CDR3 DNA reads TGTGCCAGCAGTGAGCTACTAGCGGGGGCCTACAATGAGCAGTTCTTC.

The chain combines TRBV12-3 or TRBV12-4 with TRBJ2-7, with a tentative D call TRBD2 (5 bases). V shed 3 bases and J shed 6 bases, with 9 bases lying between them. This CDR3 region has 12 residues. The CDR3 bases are TGTGCCAGCAGTTTCGGAGAGGGCGAGCAGTACTTC. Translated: CASSFGEGEQYF.

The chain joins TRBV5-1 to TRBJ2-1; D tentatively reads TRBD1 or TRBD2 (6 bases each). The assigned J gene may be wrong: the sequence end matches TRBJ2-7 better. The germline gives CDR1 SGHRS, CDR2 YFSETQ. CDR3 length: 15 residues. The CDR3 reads CASSPAGQTYNEQYF. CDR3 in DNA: TGCGCCAGCAGCCCCGCGGGACAAACCTACAATGAGCAGTACTTC.

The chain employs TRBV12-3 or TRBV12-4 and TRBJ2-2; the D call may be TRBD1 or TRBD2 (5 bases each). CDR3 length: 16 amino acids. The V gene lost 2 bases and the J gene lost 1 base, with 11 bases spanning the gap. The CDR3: CASSLYGAGNTGELFF. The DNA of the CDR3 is TGTGCCAGCAGTTTATATGGGGCGGGGAACACCGGGGAGCTGTTTTTT.

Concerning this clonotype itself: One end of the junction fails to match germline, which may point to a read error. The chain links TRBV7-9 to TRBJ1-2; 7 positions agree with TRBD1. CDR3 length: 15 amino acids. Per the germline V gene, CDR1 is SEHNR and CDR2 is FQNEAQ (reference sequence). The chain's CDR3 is CASSLGGGTVYGCTF. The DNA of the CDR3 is TGTGCCAGCAGCTTAGGAGGTGGGACAGTCTATGGCTGCACCTTC.

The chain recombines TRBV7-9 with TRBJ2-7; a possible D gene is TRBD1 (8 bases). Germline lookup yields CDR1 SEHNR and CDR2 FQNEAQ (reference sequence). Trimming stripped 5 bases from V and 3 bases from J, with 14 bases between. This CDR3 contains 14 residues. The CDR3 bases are TGTGCCAGCAGCACAGGGGGGGCTAACTACGAGCAGTACTTC. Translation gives CASSTGGANYEQYF.

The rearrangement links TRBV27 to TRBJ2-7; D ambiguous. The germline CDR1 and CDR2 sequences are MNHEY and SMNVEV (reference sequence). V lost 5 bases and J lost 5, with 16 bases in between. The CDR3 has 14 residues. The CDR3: CASSPNRGVDEQYF. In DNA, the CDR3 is TGTGCCAGCAGTCCGAACAGAGGTGTTGACGAGCAGTACTTC.

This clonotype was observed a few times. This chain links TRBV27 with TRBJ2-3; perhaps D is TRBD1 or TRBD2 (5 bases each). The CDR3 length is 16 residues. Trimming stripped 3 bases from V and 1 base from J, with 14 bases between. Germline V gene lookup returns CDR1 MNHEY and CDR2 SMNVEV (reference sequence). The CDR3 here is CASSFFPSRGTDTQYF. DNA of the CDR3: TGTGCCAGCAGTTTTTTCCCTAGCAGGGGCACAGATACGCAGTATTTT.

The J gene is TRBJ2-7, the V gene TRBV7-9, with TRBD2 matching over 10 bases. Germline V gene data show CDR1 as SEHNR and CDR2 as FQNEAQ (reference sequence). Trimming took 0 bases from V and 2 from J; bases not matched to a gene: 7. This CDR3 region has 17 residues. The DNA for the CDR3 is TGTGCCAGCAGCTTAGCGGTAGTAGCGGGAGGACCCTACGAGCAGTACTTC. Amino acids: CASSLAVVAGGPYEQYF.

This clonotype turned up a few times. CDR3 in DNA: TGCAGTGCTAGAACACAGGGAAATTCACCCCTCCACTTT. Its protein is CSARTQGNSPLHF. This chain joins TRBV20-1 and TRBJ1-6; possible D gene TRBD1, 6 bases. Germline V gene sequence: CDR1 DFQATT, CDR2 SNEGSKA (reference sequence). The CDR3 spans 13 residues. Trimming took 2 bases from V and 7 from J, leaving 9 bases between them.

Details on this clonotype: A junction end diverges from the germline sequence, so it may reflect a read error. Written as DNA, the CDR3 is TGTGCCAGCGGCTTCGGATCAGGGCAGCCCCAGCATTTT. This gives the protein CASGFGSGQPQHF. The chain links TRBV7-9 to TRBJ1-5; D is perhaps TRBD1 (5 bases). The CDR3 extends over 13 amino acids. The germline V gene has CDR1 SEHNR and CDR2 FQNEAQ (reference sequence).

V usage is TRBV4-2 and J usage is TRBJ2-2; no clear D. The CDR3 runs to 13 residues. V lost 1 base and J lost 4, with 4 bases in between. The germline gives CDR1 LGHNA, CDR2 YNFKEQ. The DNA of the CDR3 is TGTGCCAGCAGCCAAGCGTCCACCGGGGAGCTGTTTTTT. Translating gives CASSQASTGELFF.

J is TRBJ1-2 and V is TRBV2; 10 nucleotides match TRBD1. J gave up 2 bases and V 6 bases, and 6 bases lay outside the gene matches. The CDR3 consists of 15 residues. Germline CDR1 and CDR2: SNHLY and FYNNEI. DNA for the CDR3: TGTGCCAGCAGGGCCGGACAGGGGGTAAACTATGGCTACACCTTC. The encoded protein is CASRAGQGVNYGYTF.

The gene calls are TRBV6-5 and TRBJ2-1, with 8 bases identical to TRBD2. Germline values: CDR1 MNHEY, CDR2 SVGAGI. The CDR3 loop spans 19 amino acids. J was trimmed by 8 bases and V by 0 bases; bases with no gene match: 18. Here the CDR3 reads CASSYSGLAGSHLQYEQFF. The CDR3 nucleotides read TGTGCCAGCAGTTACTCTGGACTAGCAGGGTCACACCTACAATATGAGCAGTTCTTC.

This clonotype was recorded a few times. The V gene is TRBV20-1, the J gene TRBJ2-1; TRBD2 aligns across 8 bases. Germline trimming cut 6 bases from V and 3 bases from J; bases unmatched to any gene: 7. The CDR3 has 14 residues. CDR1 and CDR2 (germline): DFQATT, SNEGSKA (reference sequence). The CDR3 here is CSAITSGYYNEQFF. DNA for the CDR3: TGCAGTGCCATAACTAGCGGCTACTACAATGAGCAGTTCTTC.

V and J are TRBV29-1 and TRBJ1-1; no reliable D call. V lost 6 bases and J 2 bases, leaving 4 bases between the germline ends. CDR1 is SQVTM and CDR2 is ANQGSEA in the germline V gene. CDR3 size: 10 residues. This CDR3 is CSVHNTEAFF. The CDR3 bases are TGCAGCGTCCACAACACTGAAGCTTTCTTT.

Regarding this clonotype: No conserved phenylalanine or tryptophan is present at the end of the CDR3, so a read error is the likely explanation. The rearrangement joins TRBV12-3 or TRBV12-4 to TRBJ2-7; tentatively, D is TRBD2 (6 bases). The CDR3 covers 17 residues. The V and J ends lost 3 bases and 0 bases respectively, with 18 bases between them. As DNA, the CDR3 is TGTGCCAGCAGTTTTCGTGTTCGGGGACTCTACTCCTACGAGCAGTACTGC. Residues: CASSFRVRGLYSYEQYC.

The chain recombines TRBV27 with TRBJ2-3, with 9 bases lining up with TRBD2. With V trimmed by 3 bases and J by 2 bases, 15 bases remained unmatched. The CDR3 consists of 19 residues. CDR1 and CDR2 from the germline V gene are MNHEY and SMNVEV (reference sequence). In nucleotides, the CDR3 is TGTGCCAGCAGTTTCCAAGGACTGGTGTTAGCGGGAGTCACAGATACGCAGTATTTT. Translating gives CASSFQGLVLAGVTDTQYF.

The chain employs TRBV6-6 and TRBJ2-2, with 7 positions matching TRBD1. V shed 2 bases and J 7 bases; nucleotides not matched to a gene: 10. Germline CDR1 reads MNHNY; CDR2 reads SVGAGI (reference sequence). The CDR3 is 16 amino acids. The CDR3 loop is CASSYHLTGLGGELFF. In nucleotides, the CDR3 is TGTGCCAGCAGTTACCACTTGACAGGGTTGGGCGGGGAGCTGTTTTTT.